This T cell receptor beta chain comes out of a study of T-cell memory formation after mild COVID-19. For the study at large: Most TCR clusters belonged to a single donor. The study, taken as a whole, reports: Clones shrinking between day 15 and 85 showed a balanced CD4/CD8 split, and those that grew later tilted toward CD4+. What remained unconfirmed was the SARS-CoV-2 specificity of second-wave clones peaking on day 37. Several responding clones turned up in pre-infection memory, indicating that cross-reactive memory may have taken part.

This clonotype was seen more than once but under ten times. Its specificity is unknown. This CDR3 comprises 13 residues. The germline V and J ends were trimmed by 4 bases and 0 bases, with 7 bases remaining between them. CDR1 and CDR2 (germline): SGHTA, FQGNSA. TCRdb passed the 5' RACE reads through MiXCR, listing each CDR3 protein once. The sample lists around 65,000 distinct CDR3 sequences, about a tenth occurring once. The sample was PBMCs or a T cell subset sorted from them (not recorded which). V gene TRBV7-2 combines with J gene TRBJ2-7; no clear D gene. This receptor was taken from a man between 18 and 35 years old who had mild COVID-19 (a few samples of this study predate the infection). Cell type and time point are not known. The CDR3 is CASSYGSSYEQYV. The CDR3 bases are TGTGCCAGCAGCTACGGGTCCTCCTACGAGCAGTACGTC.